This TCR beta chain originates from a study of cytomegalovirus exposure and HLA in healthy donors. Overall study findings and caveats: According to the study, about 180 TCR beta chains were cytomegalovirus-associated. The finding came from a later analysis; first-cohort TCR clusters tended to co-occur in the roughly 110 validation repertoires. For cytomegalovirus status, the classifier reportedly gave diagnoses with high specificity and sensitivity.

Sequenced by immunoSEQ multiplex PCR; TCRdb stores in-frame clones only, minus some. The sample lists fewer than 200,000 clones, 87% seen once, with approximately 1.5% in the top ten. The donors were in the roughly 120-subject validation cohort, distinct from the roughly 720-subject first cohort. About this clone: Its antigen is not identified.

Deletions cut 9 bases from V and 3 bases from J, with 14 bases between. Per germline, CDR1 ENHRY and CDR2 SYGVKD. The CDR3 loop spans 14 amino acids. This TCR came from a woman aged 25 to 39 in good health and CMV-seronegative. The V call is TRBV10-3, the J call TRBJ2-2; D might be TRBD1 (5 bases). The sample consisted of PBMCs. The CDR3, as DNA: TGTGCCATTACGCAGACAGAATACACCGGGGAGCTGTTTTTT. It yields the protein CAITQTEYTGELFF.